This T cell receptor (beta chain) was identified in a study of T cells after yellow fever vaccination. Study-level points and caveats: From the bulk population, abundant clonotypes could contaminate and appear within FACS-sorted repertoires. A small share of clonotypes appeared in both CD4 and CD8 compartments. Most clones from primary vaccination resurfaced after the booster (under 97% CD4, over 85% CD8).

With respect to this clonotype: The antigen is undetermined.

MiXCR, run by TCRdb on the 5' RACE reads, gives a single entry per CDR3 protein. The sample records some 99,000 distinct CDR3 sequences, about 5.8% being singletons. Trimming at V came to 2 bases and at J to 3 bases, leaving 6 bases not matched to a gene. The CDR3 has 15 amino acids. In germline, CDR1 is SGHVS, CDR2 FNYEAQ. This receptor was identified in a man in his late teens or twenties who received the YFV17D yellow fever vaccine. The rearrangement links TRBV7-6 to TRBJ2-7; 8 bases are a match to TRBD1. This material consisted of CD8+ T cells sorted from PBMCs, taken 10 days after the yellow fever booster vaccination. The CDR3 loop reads CASSLYRGNNYEQYF. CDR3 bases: TGTGCCAGCAGCTTATACAGGGGGAACAACTACGAGCAGTACTTC.